This T cell receptor beta chain comes out of a study of control samples from healthy donors and cancer patients. Produced via immunoSEQ multiplex PCR; TCRdb's table is partial and in-frame only. The data contain tens of thousands of clones, around 79% of them singletons. Material for sequencing was PBMCs. The TCR was taken from a man in his sixties with head and neck cancer.

CDR3 DNA: TGTGCCAGTAGAAGGGGGACGATCGGTGAAAATAGCAATCAGCCCCAGCATTTT. Protein sequence: CASRRGTIGENSNQPQHF. The J gene is TRBJ1-5, the V gene TRBV19; perhaps TRBD1 as D (6 bases). The CDR3 sequence is 18 residues long. V was pared by 6 bases and J by 0 bases, with 21 bases between. Germline-derived CDR1 and CDR2 are LNHDA and SQIVND (reference sequence). The full variable domain, in which reference TRBV19 and TRBJ1-5 provide the parts outside the CDR3, is DGGITQSPKYLFRKEGQNVTLSCEQNLNHDAMYWYRQDPGQGLRLIYYSQIVNDFQKGDIAEGYSVSREKKESFPLTVTSAQKNPTAFYLCASRRGTIGENSNQPQHFGDGTRLSIL.